A single T cell receptor beta chain is shown here with its context. What it binds is unknown. The CDR3 has 17 residues. Losses at the gene ends were 2 bases for V and 0 bases for J; bases not matched to a gene: 4. CDR1 is SGDLS and CDR2 is YYNGEE in the germline V gene. Recently defined diagnostic criteria classed the Susac syndrome patients as definite or probable. The data stem from a study of CD8 T cells in Susac syndrome. Study-level findings and limits: Only a relatively small number of individuals were included in the TCR sequencing and HLA analysis.

Reverse transcription of 0.5 to 1 ug RNA was performed with random hexamers. With immunoSEQ multiplex PCR, TCR beta CDR3 was amplified across 54 Vbeta and 13 Jbeta. One entry per CDR3 protein, called by TCRdb with MiXCR from the immunoSEQ multiplex PCR reads. The sample lists some 170,000 distinct CDR3 sequences; around 94% were seen once. This sequence joins TRBV9 and TRBJ2-3, with 12 bases lining up with TRBD2. This receptor was identified in a human donor with Susac syndrome. The specimen sequenced was CD4+ T cells from PBMCs. CDR3 nucleotide sequence: TGTGCCAGCAGCGTCCTAGCGGGAGGGGGTAGCACAGATACGCAGTATTTT. Protein: CASSVLAGGGSTDTQYF. The entire variable domain, with the rest obtained from reference TRBV9 and TRBJ2-3, is as follows: DSGVTQTPKHLITATGQRVTLRCSPRSGDLSVYWYQQSLDQGLQFLIQYYNGEERAKGNILERFSAQQFPDLHSELNLSSLELGDSALYFCASSVLAGGGSTDTQYFGPGTRLTVL.